A single sample is the source of the 11 T cell receptor beta chains below, sequenced in a study of shared clonotypes between healthy human individuals. Repertoires were generated with immunoSEQ multiplex PCR, while TCRdb's copy carries only in-frame clones and drops some. The sample lists about 340,000 clones; 70% to 75% were seen once. The specimen was memory CD4+ T cells sorted from blood. Subset of the sample: CD45RA-negative fraction. These receptors all come from a man aged 25 to 45 in good health.

V usage is TRBV19 and J usage is TRBJ1-5; 8 bases fit TRBD1. The CDR3 consists of 15 residues. CDR1 and CDR2 from the germline V gene are LNHDA and SQIVND (reference sequence). J was trimmed by 3 bases and V by 1 base; bases with no gene match: 2. CDR3 bases: TGTGCCAGTAGTATAGGGGACAGGCCCAATCAGCCCCAGCATTTT. It encodes CASSIGDRPNQPQHF.

This rearrangement joins TRBV11-2 to TRBJ1-6; D may be TRBD1 (6 bases). CDR1 and CDR2 from the germline V gene are SGHAT and FQNNGV. The V gene lost 2 bases and the J gene lost 10 bases, with 15 bases spanning the gap. The CDR3 runs to 15 residues. Here the CDR3 reads CASSLTGRGGSPLHF. In DNA, the CDR3 is TGTGCCAGCAGCTTAACGGGCAGGGGAGGGTCACCCCTCCACTTT.

There are many counts of this clone. The chain carries TRBV27 and TRBJ2-7; maybe TRBD2 (6 bases). With 5 bases removed from V and 0 bases from J, the gap between germline ends came to 14 bases. The CDR3 loop spans 15 amino acids. The germline V gene has CDR1 MNHEY and CDR2 SMNVEV (reference sequence). CDR3 loop: CASSHLALLSYEQYF. The CDR3 DNA follows: TGTGCCAGCAGTCATCTAGCGCTCCTCTCCTACGAGCAGTACTTC.

About this clone itself: This CDR3 is also generated by other DNA sequences in the sample. The chain carries TRBV2 and TRBJ1-5; possibly TRBD1 for D (5 bases). The V end lost 8 bases, the J end lost 3 bases, and 14 bases lay between the germline ends. CDR3 size: 14 residues. Germline lookup yields CDR1 SNHLY and CDR2 FYNNEI. The CDR3 loop is CASRVGGTNQPQHF. The CDR3 DNA reads TGTGCCAGCCGGGTGGGGGGGACCAATCAGCCCCAGCATTTT.

The V and J genes are TRBV11-2 and TRBJ1-1, with TRBD1 matching 7 bases. Germline V lookup: CDR1 SGHAT, CDR2 FQNNGV. The V gene end was trimmed by 5 bases and the J gene end by 0 bases; junction bases not matched to a gene: 3. The CDR3 is 14 residues long. CDR3 region: CASSKQGMNTEAFF. As DNA, the CDR3 is TGTGCCAGCAGCAAACAGGGGATGAACACTGAAGCTTTCTTT.

Only one count was recorded for this clone. V and J are TRBV6-5 and TRBJ2-7; a possible D gene is TRBD1 (5 bases). V was shortened by 7 bases and J by 3 bases, with 10 bases between the two germline ends. This CDR3 has 12 residues. Germline lookup yields CDR1 MNHEY and CDR2 SVGAGI. The CDR3 DNA reads TGTGCCAGCATGGACACGAGCTACGAGCAGTACTTC. Protein: CASMDTSYEQYF.

This clone turned up a few times. The genes are TRBV7-9 and TRBJ2-7; the D is unclear. Germline CDR1 is SEHNR and CDR2 is FQNEAQ (reference sequence). With 3 bases removed from V and 8 bases from J, the gap between germline ends came to 11 bases. This CDR3 region has 12 residues. In DNA form, the CDR3 reads TGTGCCAGCAGCTTTCCGCAGGCCCAGCAGTACTTC. Amino acid sequence: CASSFPQAQQYF.

As DNA, the CDR3 is TGTGCCAGCAGCTTTGGGACAGCGTCTGATCAGCCCCAGCATTTT. Its translation: CASSFGTASDQPQHF. The chain employs TRBV7-8 and TRBJ1-5, with 7 bases that match TRBD1. Germline CDR1 reads SGHVS; CDR2 reads FQNEAQ. V lost 3 bases and J lost 5; bases outside the gene matches: 7. The CDR3 extends over 15 amino acids.

This clone was observed a single time. This rearrangement joins TRBV10-2 to TRBJ2-3; 11 bases align to TRBD2. V was clipped by 3 bases and J by 5 bases; unmatched bases: 10. Germline CDR1 WSHSY, CDR2 SAAADI. This CDR3 contains 17 residues. The CDR3 here is CASSELAGGPGGDTQYF. The CDR3 DNA reads as TGCGCCAGCAGTGAATTAGCGGGAGGGCCAGGGGGAGATACGCAGTATTTT.

This chain connects TRBV25-1 to TRBJ1-1, with a possible D match to TRBD1 (6 bases). The CDR3 is 12 residues long. Germline V CDR1 and CDR2: MGHDK, SYGVNS. The ends were cut back, 3 bases at V and 12 bases at J, with 14 bases in the middle. CDR3 in DNA: TGTGCCAGCAGTGATCTGGCGGGGGGGCCTTTCTTT. Translating it yields CASSDLAGGPFF.

The chain links TRBV27 to TRBJ2-2, with D possibly matching TRBD1 (6 bases). The ends were cut back, 6 bases at V and 4 bases at J, with 9 bases in the middle. The CDR3 is 13 amino acids. Germline V gene lookup returns CDR1 MNHEY and CDR2 SMNVEV (reference sequence). Here the CDR3 reads CASSHRVTGELFF. DNA for the CDR3: TGTGCCAGCAGCCACAGGGTCACCGGGGAGCTGTTTTTT.